These 22 T cell receptor beta chains were sequenced from one sample in a study of OX40 agonist ivuxolimab in advanced cancers. The method was immunoSEQ multiplex PCR; TCRdb's version includes in-frame clones alone and lacks a portion of them. The table lists about 69,000 clones, over 80% of them singletons. This specimen was CD4+ or CD8+ T cells sorted from blood, taken in a trial of the OX40 agonist ivuxolimab. The origin of the receptors is an adult with an advanced solid tumor such as melanoma, head and neck, liver or kidney cancer.

The chain carries TRBV2 and TRBJ2-7; D may be TRBD1 (6 bases). CDR1 is SNHLY and CDR2 is FYNNEI in the germline V gene. V shed 3 bases and J shed 4 bases, with 25 bases lying between them. This CDR3 has 18 amino acids. The CDR3, as DNA: TGTGCCAGCAGTGATTCTTTTCTCGGACAGAAAAATGTTTACGAGCAGTACTTC. Amino acids: CASSDSFLGQKNVYEQYF.

CDR3 bases: TGTGCCATCAGTGAGTATCTGGGACAGGGTTCCTACAATGAGCAGTTCTTC. Encoded protein: CAISEYLGQGSYNEQFF. V gene TRBV10-3 combines with J gene TRBJ2-1; 9 positions agree with TRBD1. Per the germline V gene, CDR1 is ENHRY and CDR2 is SYGVKD. This CDR3 comprises 17 residues. Unmatched junction bases numbered 5, after V lost 1 base and J lost 1 base.

This chain links TRBV7-2 with TRBJ1-5, with D maybe TRBD1 (5 bases). The germline V gene has CDR1 SGHTA and CDR2 FQGNSA. This CDR3 has 15 residues. The V end lost 3 bases, the J end lost 0 bases, and 9 bases lay between the germline ends. In nucleotides, the CDR3 is TGTGCCAGCAGCTTGACAGATTATAGCAATCAGCCCCAGCATTTT. Amino acids: CASSLTDYSNQPQHF.

This clone showed up just once. The rearrangement links TRBV30 to TRBJ2-7; 8 nucleotides line up with TRBD2. This CDR3 region has 13 residues. V trimming: 0 bases; J trimming: 3 bases; junction bases outside the gene matches: 1. The V gene's germline CDR1 is GTSNPN and CDR2 SVGIG (reference sequence). Written as DNA, the CDR3 is TGTGCCTGGAGTGTAACTAGCGGCTACGAGCAGTACTTC. Translating it yields CAWSVTSGYEQYF.

V is TRBV27 and J is TRBJ1-1; possibly TRBD1 for D (6 bases). In germline, CDR1 is MNHEY, CDR2 SMNVEV (reference sequence). The V end was cut by 9 bases, the J end by 10 bases, with 21 bases between. There are 13 residues in the CDR3. The CDR3 DNA is TGTGCCAGTTCCCTTGCGGGTGGACAGAGAGCTTTCTTT. Its protein product is CASSLAGGQRAFF.

J is TRBJ2-1 and V is TRBV6-5, with a tentative D call TRBD1 (6 bases). Deletions cut 0 bases from V and 5 bases from J, with 11 bases between. The germline V gene encodes CDR1 MNHEY and CDR2 SVGAGI. CDR3 size: 15 residues. The CDR3 DNA follows: TGTGCCAGCAGTTACTCACAACAGGGAAACAATGAGCAGTTCTTC. Amino acid sequence: CASSYSQQGNNEQFF.

The chain combines TRBV4-3 with TRBJ1-2; the D is unclear. CDR1 and CDR2 (germline): LGHNA, YSLEER. This CDR3 spans 14 amino acids. Trimming took off 4 bases at V and 0 bases at J, with 9 bases between the two ends. Here the CDR3 reads CASSPHVTNYGYTF. CDR3 in DNA: TGCGCCAGCAGCCCCCATGTGACTAACTATGGCTACACCTTC.

This clone has only one observation. The chain has TRBV28 and TRBJ2-7, with TRBD1 matching 7 bases. The V segment lost 7 bases and the J segment 2 bases; nucleotides outside the gene matches: 8. Germline values: CDR1 MDHEN, CDR2 SYDVKM. This CDR3 has 14 residues. CDR3 protein: CASTLTGRPYEQYF. DNA for the CDR3: TGTGCCAGCACCTTGACAGGGCGACCCTACGAGCAGTACTTC.

V is TRBV13 and J is TRBJ2-7; TRBD2 matches 8 bases. J gave up 3 bases and V 5 bases, and 6 bases lay outside the gene matches. The CDR3 contains 14 residues. In germline, CDR1 is PRHDT, CDR2 FYEKMQ (reference sequence). The CDR3, as DNA: TGTGCCAGCAGCCGAGCGGGGGAGGACTACGAGCAGTACTTC. As protein: CASSRAGEDYEQYF.

J is TRBJ2-7 and V is TRBV7-9, with D possibly matching TRBD1 (6 bases). V was pared by 6 bases and J by 8 bases, with 14 bases between. The germline V gene encodes CDR1 SEHNR and CDR2 FQNEAQ (reference sequence). CDR3 length: 12 residues. The CDR3 DNA follows: TGTGCCAGCAGGGACAGCAGTAAGCAGCAGTACTTC. This sequence encodes CASRDSSKQQYF. The variable domain in full, completed from reference TRBV7-9 and TRBJ2-7, reads DTGVSQNPRHKITKRGQNVTFRCDPISEHNRLYWYRQTLGQGPEFLTYFQNEAQLEKSRLLSDRFSAERPKGSFSTLEIQRTEQGDSAMYLCASRDSSKQQYFGPGTRLTVT.

The chain carries TRBV4-2 and TRBJ2-1; 7 nucleotides align to TRBD2. V lost 4 bases to trimming and J lost 8 bases; unmatched junction nucleotides: 8. Per germline, CDR1 LGHNA and CDR2 YNFKEQ. The length of the CDR3 is 14 residues. CDR3: CASSLWTSWDEQFF. The DNA for the CDR3 is TGTGCCAGCAGCCTTTGGACTAGTTGGGATGAGCAGTTCTTC.

The chain links TRBV7-9 to TRBJ2-1; TRBD1 or TRBD2 may be the D gene (10 bases each). Deletions cut 5 bases from V and 4 bases from J, with 27 bases between. The CDR3 loop spans 19 amino acids. Germline CDR1 SEHNR, CDR2 FQNEAQ (reference sequence). The CDR3 sequence: CASSLPTGGVLAGYNEQFF. CDR3 sequence (DNA): TGTGCCAGCAGCCTCCCGACAGGGGGCGTACTAGCGGGATACAATGAGCAGTTCTTC.

This chain links TRBV19 with TRBJ1-1, with D unresolved. The V gene's germline CDR1 is LNHDA and CDR2 SQIVND (reference sequence). Trimming removed 2 bases at V and 6 bases at J, with 13 bases between. The CDR3 is 14 amino acids. Here the CDR3 reads CASSITGRNPEAFF. The CDR3 DNA reads as TGTGCCAGTAGTATAACGGGCCGAAACCCTGAAGCTTTCTTT. The whole variable domain, filled in from reference TRBV19 and TRBJ1-1, reads DGGITQSPKYLFRKEGQNVTLSCEQNLNHDAMYWYRQDPGQGLRLIYYSQIVNDFQKGDIAEGYSVSREKKESFPLTVTSAQKNPTAFYLCASSITGRNPEAFFGQGTRLTVV.

This clone has only one observation. This chain joins TRBV28 and TRBJ2-3; 7 positions match TRBD1. Germline V gives CDR1 MDHEN, CDR2 SYDVKM. The CDR3 has 18 residues. The J segment lost 6 bases and the V segment lost 3 bases, leaving 18 bases of the junction unmatched. CDR3 nucleotide sequence: TGTGCCAGCAGTTTCTATTCCGTCAGGACAGGTCGTTCCGATACGCAGTATTTT. Protein: CASSFYSVRTGRSDTQYF.

The genes are TRBV5-1 and TRBJ1-1, with 7 bases fitting TRBD1. With 3 bases clipped from V and 4 bases from J, the junction kept 12 bases outside the gene matches. CDR3 size: 16 residues. CDR1 SGHRS and CDR2 YFSETQ come from the germline V gene. The CDR3 spells CASSSLTGEGGTEAFF. CDR3 bases: TGCGCCAGCAGCTCACTTACAGGGGAGGGAGGCACTGAAGCTTTCTTT.

This chain joins TRBV6-5 and TRBJ2-1, with D perhaps TRBD1 (5 bases). This CDR3 has 13 residues. Trimming cost V 2 bases and J 6 bases, with 8 bases left between them. The germline CDR1 and CDR2 sequences are MNHEY and SVGAGI. In DNA form, the CDR3 reads TGTGCCAGCAGTTACGGACACTCCAATGAGCAGTTCTTC. It yields the protein CASSYGHSNEQFF.

The gene calls are TRBV28 and TRBJ2-7; TRBD1 or TRBD2 may be the D gene (5 bases each). This CDR3 contains 14 residues. V gave up 4 bases and J gave up 2 bases, with 12 bases separating them. Germline assignment: CDR1 MDHEN and CDR2 SYDVKM. The CDR3 DNA is TGTGCCAGCAGTTATGCAGGGACCACCTACGAGCAGTACTTC. This translates into CASSYAGTTYEQYF.

The chain links TRBV30 to TRBJ2-5; the match to TRBD2 covers 12 bases. V lost 3 bases and J lost 4; bases outside the gene matches: 6. The V gene's germline CDR1 is GTSNPN and CDR2 SVGIG (reference sequence). CDR3 length equals 15 residues. In DNA, the CDR3 is TGTGCCTGGAGCTCTAGCGGGGGGGTTCTAGAGACCCAGTACTTC. It specifies CAWSSSGGVLETQYF.

V usage is TRBV7-9 and J usage is TRBJ2-1, with D maybe TRBD2 (6 bases). The CDR3 has 13 residues. Trimming shortened V by 1 base and J by 10 bases, and 11 bases separated the two germline ends. Per the germline V gene, CDR1 is SEHNR and CDR2 is FQNEAQ (reference sequence). CDR3 nucleotides: TGTGCCAGCAGCTTAGAGGAGGGGCAGGAGCAGTTCTTC. Translated, it gives CASSLEEGQEQFF. Full variable domain (remainder filled in from reference TRBV7-9 and TRBJ2-1): DTGVSQNPRHKITKRGQNVTFRCDPISEHNRLYWYRQTLGQGPEFLTYFQNEAQLEKSRLLSDRFSAERPKGSFSTLEIQRTEQGDSAMYLCASSLEEGQEQFFGPGTRLTVL.

The chain has TRBV2 and TRBJ2-7; no clear D gene. V was trimmed by 4 bases and J by 2 bases, leaving 15 bases between them. Germline V lookup: CDR1 SNHLY, CDR2 FYNNEI. The length of the CDR3 is 15 residues. The CDR3 nucleotides are TGTGCCAGCAGTGGATACGGCGAAGTTACCTACGAGCAGTACTTC. Residues: CASSGYGEVTYEQYF.

The V call is TRBV15, the J call TRBJ1-5; D unresolved. Trimming cost V 2 bases and J 2 bases, with 19 bases left between them. Germline V lookup: CDR1 LNHNV, CDR2 YYDKDF (reference sequence). The CDR3 consists of 18 residues. CDR3 DNA sequence: TGTGCCACCAGCAGACCCCCGGGCCTACAAGGAGGCAATCAGCCCCAGCATTTT. This sequence encodes CATSRPPGLQGGNQPQHF.

The chain employs TRBV18 and TRBJ2-7; 10 bases align to TRBD1. V trimming: 4 bases; J trimming: 6 bases; junction bases outside the gene matches: 6. This CDR3 comprises 14 residues. Germline-derived CDR1 and CDR2 are KGHSH and LQKENI. The DNA for the CDR3 is TGTGCCAGCTCACGGCCCGGGACAGGGGTCGAGCAGTACTTC. It translates to CASSRPGTGVEQYF.